The rows below give T cell receptor beta chains drawn from one sample of a study of T-cell reconstitution after alpha-beta-depleted transplantation in children. TCRdb re-called the PCR reads through MiXCR, storing one row per CDR3 protein. The sample consists of 130,000 to 150,000 distinct CDR3 sequences, more than 8% of them appearing once. The specimen was PBMCs, mostly from graft donor cells, collected 180 days after TCRalphabeta/CD19-depleted stem cell transplant. These receptors were taken from a female patient younger than 10 who had a stem cell transplant for congenital amegakaryocytic thrombocytopenia, so the T cells may come from the graft donor. The CDR3 runs from the conserved cysteine through the conserved F or W. D genes are given only for firm matches. Clone size appears in some rows only: once, few, many, or a class for an expanded clone.

>TRBJ2-3|.|.|TRBV5-1
TGCGCCAGCAGCTTTGGTCAGCGAAGCACAGATACGCAGTATTTT
CASSFGQRSTDTQYF
>TRBJ2-1|.|many|TRBV28
TGTGCCAGCAGTTTATTGGGCAGGGGGGGCGACTATGAGCAGTTCTTC
CASSLLGRGGDYEQFF
>TRBJ1-4|.|few|TRBV10-3
TGTGCCATCGGACAGACCAATGAAAAACTGTTTTTT
CAIGQTNEKLFF
>TRBJ1-1|.|few|TRBV10-3
TGTGCGTGGGAATTGATGAACACTGAAGCTTTCTTT
CAWELMNTEAFF
>TRBJ1-5|.|many|TRBV6-5
TGTGCCAGCAGCCTTAAGAGTAGTAGCAATCAGCCCCAGCATTTT
CASSLKSSSNQPQHF
>TRBJ2-7|TRBD2|.|TRBV6-5
TGTGCCAGCAGTTACGGGTTATCGAAAGGGACTAGCCACTACGAGCAGTACTTC
CASSYGLSKGTSHYEQYF
>TRBJ2-1|TRBD2|many|TRBV28
TGTGCCAGCAGTCTACCCTCGGGGCTAGCGGGATACAATGAGCAGTTCTTC
CASSLPSGLAGYNEQFF
>TRBJ2-7|.|many|TRBV5-5
TGTGCCAGCAGCTTGGCCTGGCGGGAATCCTACGAGCAGTACTTC
CASSLAWRESYEQYF
>TRBJ2-7|TRBD2|many|TRBV5-1
TGCGCCAGCAGCAAGCAACCCGGGACTACCAGCTACGAGCAGTACTTC
CASSKQPGTTSYEQYF
>TRBJ2-1|.|many|TRBV20-1
TGCAGTGCTAGAAGGTCGGCAGTGCATTACAATGAGCAGTTCTTC
CSARRSAVHYNEQFF
>TRBJ2-3|TRBD2|many|TRBV5-1
TGCGCCAGCACGGTCCAGCCAACTAGCGGGGTTACAGATACGCAGTATTTT
CASTVQPTSGVTDTQYF
>TRBJ2-4|.|many|TRBV28
TGTGCCAGCACCACCCGGGGACACTTAAGGGACATTCAGTACTTC
CASTTRGHLRDIQYF
>TRBJ2-5|TRBD2|.|TRBV6-1
TGTGCCAGCAGTGAGCCCCTTTTTAGCGGGGGGGCCAGATCACAGACCCAGTACTTC
CASSEPLFSGGARSQTQYF
>TRBJ2-1|TRBD2|many|TRBV5-1
TGCGCCAGCAGCTTGGCCGGACTAGCGGGGGCCCTCAATGAGCAGTTCTTC
CASSLAGLAGALNEQFF
>TRBJ2-7|.|many|TRBV5-1
TGCGCCAGCAGCTGGACGGTCCAGGGATTATCCTACGAGCAGTACTTC
CASSWTVQGLSYEQYF
>TRBJ2-5|.|many|TRBV19
TGTGCCAGTAGCCTCGCGGGGACTCGGCAGGGGGAGACCCAGTACTTC
CASSLAGTRQGETQYF
>TRBJ2-5|TRBD1|many|TRBV24-1
TGTGCCACCAGTCACCGGGACAGGGAGGAGACCCAGTACTTC
CATSHRDREETQYF
>TRBJ1-5|.|many|TRBV12-3/TRBV12-4
TGTGCCAGCTTGCCCCACGCGACGCATTTT
CASLPHATHF
>TRBJ2-7|.|many|TRBV5-5
TGTGCCAGCAGCTTGAAGCAGGGTACCCTCTACGAGCAGTACTTC
CASSLKQGTLYEQYF
>TRBJ1-6|TRBD1|many|TRBV20-1
TGCAGTGCTAGGAGGGGGCCTTTAGTCAATTCACCCCTCCACTTT
CSARRGPLVNSPLHF
>TRBJ2-4|.|.|TRBV18
TGTGCCAGCTCACCTTCGGACCCCCGTGGCCCCAAAAACATTCAGTACTTC
CASSPSDPRGPKNIQYF
>TRBJ1-5|.|many|TRBV20-1
TGCAGTGCTAGAGATCGAAAGGTTAATCAGCCCCAGCATTTT
CSARDRKVNQPQHF
>TRBJ1-2|TRBD1|many|TRBV6-2/TRBV6-3
TGTGCCAGCAGGCCGGGACAGGGGAGAACAAAGTATGGCTACACCTTC
CASRPGQGRTKYGYTF
>TRBJ2-7|.|many|TRBV11-2
TGTGCCAGCAGCTTTTCTAAGTATCTAGCGCTCTCCTACGAGCAGTACTTC
CASSFSKYLALSYEQYF
>TRBJ2-7|TRBD2|many|TRBV10-3
TGTGCCATCAGTGAGCCAGCGGGAGACTACGAGCAGTACTTC
CAISEPAGDYEQYF
>TRBJ2-3|TRBD1|many|TRBV7-6
TGTGCCAGCAGCAAAACCGGGACAGGATTGTCAGATACGCAGTATTTT
CASSKTGTGLSDTQYF
>TRBJ2-7|.|few|TRBV12-5
TGTGCTAGTGGTTTGCCCCCCTTGGGTTTTGTAGCGGAAAGCTCCTACGAGCAGTACTTC
CASGLPPLGFVAESSYEQYF
>TRBJ2-3|.|many|TRBV28
TGTGCCAGCAGTTTAAAGACAGATACGCAGTATTTT
CASSLKTDTQYF
>TRBJ2-1|.|.|TRBV30
TGTGCCTGGAGTGTAGGAGGGGCGCAGTTCTTC
CAWSVGGAQFF
>TRBJ2-2|TRBD1|many|TRBV5-1
TGCGCCAGCAGCTCGGACAGGGTAATCCCCGGGGAGCTGTTTTTT
CASSSDRVIPGELFF
>TRBJ2-5|.|many|TRBV29-1
TGCAGCGTTTTGCAAGAGACCCAGTACTTC
CSVLQETQYF
>TRBJ2-7|.|many|TRBV7-2
TGTGCCAGCAGCTTAGGAGGGGCCTTCTACGAGCAGTACTTC
CASSLGGAFYEQYF
>TRBJ2-7|TRBD2|.|TRBV4-3
TGCGCCAGCAGCCAAGGGTGGGCTAGCGGGAGGTCCCGGAGCTCCTACGAGCAGTACTTC
CASSQGWASGRSRSSYEQYF
>TRBJ2-3|.|many|TRBV15
TGTGCCACCAGCAGAGTTGATTGGGATACGCAGTATTTT
CATSRVDWDTQYF
>TRBJ1-4|.|many|TRBV20-1
TGCAGTGCTGACAGCCCTAATGAAAAACTGTTTTTT
CSADSPNEKLFF
>TRBJ1-1|TRBD1|many|TRBV5-1
TGCGCCAGCAGCCCCATCTGGACAGGGACGAACACTGAAGCTTTCTTT
CASSPIWTGTNTEAFF
>TRBJ2-1|TRBD2|many|TRBV5-6
TGTGCCAGCGACTTAGCGGGGGTAAACAATGAGCAGTTCTTC
CASDLAGVNNEQFF
>TRBJ1-5|.|many|TRBV6-1
TGTGCCAGCAGTCAACAGGGACCTAGCAATCAGCCCCAGCATTTT
CASSQQGPSNQPQHF
>TRBJ2-2|.|few|TRBV9
TGTGCCAGCAGCCCCGGATATTGGGACACCGGGGAGCTGTTTTTT
CASSPGYWDTGELFF
>TRBJ2-7|.|.|TRBV12-3/TRBV12-4
TGTGCCAGCAGTTTAAGACTCCAGAAGGGAGAGCAGTACTTC
CASSLRLQKGEQYF
>TRBJ2-1|TRBD1|many|TRBV7-9
TGTGCCAGCAGCTTAGCGGCAGGGGGCGTTAGCTCCTACAATGAGCAGTTCTTC
CASSLAAGGVSSYNEQFF
>TRBJ1-2|.|.|TRBV7-9
TGTGCCAGCAGCTTAACGGGTGGGATGGGAGTTTCTTATGGCTACACCTTC
CASSLTGGMGVSYGYTF